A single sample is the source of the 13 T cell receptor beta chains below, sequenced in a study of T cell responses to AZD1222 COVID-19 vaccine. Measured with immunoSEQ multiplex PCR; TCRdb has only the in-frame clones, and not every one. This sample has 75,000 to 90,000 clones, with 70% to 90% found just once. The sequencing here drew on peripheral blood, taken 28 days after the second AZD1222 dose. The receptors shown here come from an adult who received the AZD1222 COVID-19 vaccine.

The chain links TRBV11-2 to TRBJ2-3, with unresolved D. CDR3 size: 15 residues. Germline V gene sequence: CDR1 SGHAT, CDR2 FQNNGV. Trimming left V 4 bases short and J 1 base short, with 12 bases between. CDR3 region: CASSYGRARTDTQYF. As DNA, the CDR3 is TGTGCCAGCAGCTATGGCCGGGCGCGCACAGATACGCAGTATTTT.

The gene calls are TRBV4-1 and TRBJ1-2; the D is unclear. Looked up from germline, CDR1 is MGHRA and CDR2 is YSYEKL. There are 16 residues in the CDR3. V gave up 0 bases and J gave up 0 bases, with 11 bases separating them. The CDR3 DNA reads TGCGCCAGCAGCCAAGATCTGGGCACAGCTAACTATGGCTACACCTTC. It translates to CASSQDLGTANYGYTF.

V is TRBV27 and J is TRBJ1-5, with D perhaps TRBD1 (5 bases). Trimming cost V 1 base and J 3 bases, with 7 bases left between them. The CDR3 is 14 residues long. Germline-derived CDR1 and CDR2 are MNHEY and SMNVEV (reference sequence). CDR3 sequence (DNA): TGTGCCAGCAGTTTATGGGGGAACAATCAGCCCCAGCATTTT. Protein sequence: CASSLWGNNQPQHF.

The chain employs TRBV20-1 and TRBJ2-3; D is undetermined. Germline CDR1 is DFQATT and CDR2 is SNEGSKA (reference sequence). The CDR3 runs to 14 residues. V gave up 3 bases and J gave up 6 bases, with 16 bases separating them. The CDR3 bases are TGCAGTGCTAGTTCTAGTGGGTTGTCGGATACGCAGTATTTT. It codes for CSASSSGLSDTQYF.

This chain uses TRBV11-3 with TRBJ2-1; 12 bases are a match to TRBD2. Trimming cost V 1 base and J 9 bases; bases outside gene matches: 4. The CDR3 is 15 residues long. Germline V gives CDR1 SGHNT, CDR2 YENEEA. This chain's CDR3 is CASSLVLAGGAEQFF. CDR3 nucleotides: TGTGCCAGCAGCTTAGTCCTAGCGGGGGGGGCTGAGCAGTTCTTC.

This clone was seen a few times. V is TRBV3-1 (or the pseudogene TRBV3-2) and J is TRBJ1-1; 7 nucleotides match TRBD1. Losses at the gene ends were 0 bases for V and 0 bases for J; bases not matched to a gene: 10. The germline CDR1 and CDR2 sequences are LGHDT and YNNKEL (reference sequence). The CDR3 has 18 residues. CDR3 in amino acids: CASSQDFISGQMNTEAFF. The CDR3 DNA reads TGTGCCAGCAGCCAAGATTTCATTTCGGGACAGATGAACACTGAAGCTTTCTTT.

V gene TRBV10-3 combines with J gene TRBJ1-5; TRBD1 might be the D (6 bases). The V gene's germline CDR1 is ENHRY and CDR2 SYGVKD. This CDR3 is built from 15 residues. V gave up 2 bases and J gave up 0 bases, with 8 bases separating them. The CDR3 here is CAISERGPSNQPQHF. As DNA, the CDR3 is TGTGCCATCAGTGAGCGGGGGCCTAGCAATCAGCCCCAGCATTTT.

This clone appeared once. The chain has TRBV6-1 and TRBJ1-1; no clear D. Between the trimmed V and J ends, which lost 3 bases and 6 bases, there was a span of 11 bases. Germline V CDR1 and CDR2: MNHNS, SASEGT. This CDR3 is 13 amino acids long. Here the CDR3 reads CASSDGMWAEAFF. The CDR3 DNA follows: TGTGCCAGCAGTGACGGCATGTGGGCTGAAGCTTTCTTT.

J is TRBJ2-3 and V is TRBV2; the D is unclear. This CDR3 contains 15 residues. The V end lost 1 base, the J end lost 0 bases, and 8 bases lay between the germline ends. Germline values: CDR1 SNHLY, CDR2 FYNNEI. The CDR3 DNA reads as TGTGCCAGCAGTGAAGGAACGGCTAGCACAGATACGCAGTATTTT. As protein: CASSEGTASTDTQYF.

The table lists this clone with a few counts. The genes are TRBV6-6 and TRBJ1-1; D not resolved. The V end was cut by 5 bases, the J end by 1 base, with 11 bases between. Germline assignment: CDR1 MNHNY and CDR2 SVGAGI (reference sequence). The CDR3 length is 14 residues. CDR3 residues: CASSTPGGNTEAFF. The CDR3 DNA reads TGTGCCAGCAGTACCCCGGGCGGGAACACTGAAGCTTTCTTT.

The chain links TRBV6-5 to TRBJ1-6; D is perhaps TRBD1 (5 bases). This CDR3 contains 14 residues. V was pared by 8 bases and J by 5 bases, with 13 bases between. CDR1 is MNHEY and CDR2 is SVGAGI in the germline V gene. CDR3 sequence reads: CASGAGLDNSPLHF. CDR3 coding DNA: TGTGCCAGCGGAGCGGGGCTCGATAATTCACCCCTCCACTTT.

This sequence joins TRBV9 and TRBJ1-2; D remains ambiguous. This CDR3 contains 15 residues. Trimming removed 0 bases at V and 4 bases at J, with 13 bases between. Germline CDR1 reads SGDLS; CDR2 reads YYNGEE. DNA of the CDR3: TGTGCCAGCAGCGTAGATACAGCGCCGGGCTATGGCTACACCTTC. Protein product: CASSVDTAPGYGYTF.

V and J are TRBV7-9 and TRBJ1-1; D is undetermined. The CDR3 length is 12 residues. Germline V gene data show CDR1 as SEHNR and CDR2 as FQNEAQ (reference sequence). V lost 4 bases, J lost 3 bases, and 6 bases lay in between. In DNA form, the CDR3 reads TGTGCCAGCAGCTCTATGGACACTGAAGCTTTCTTT. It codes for CASSSMDTEAFF. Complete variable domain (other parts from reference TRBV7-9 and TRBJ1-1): DTGVSQNPRHKITKRGQNVTFRCDPISEHNRLYWYRQTLGQGPEFLTYFQNEAQLEKSRLLSDRFSAERPKGSFSTLEIQRTEQGDSAMYLCASSSMDTEAFFGQGTRLTVV.